This T cell receptor beta chain was sequenced during a study of T cell changes during pregnancy in multiple sclerosis. CDR1 is MGHRA, CDR2 YSYEKL, per germline. This CDR3 has 17 residues. The V and J ends lost 4 bases and 2 bases respectively, with 20 bases between them. Libraries were prepared by immunoSEQ multiplex PCR; TCRdb keeps only in-frame clonotypes and omits some of them. The table includes fewer than 75,000 clones, under 95% detected once. The gene calls are TRBV4-1 and TRBJ2-5; D is undetermined. This TCR was recovered from a female donor in good health, enrolled as a control in a pregnancy study. The source material was peripheral blood, sampled after pregnancy. In DNA, the CDR3 is TGCGCCAGCAGCCGCGGCCGGATCAAGGCCGGACAAGAGACCCAGTACTTC. Its protein is CASSRGRIKAGQETQYF.